This T cell receptor beta chain is drawn from a study of shared clonotypes between healthy human individuals. Deletions cut 6 bases from V and 0 bases from J, with 15 bases between. CDR1 and CDR2 from the germline V gene are MDHEN and SYDVKM. The CDR3 sequence is 16 residues long. CD45RO-negative, CCR7-positively selected cells formed the naive CD8 fraction, excluding terminally differentiated effector memory CD45RA+ cells. Each replicate PCR on the sorted subsets used 150 to 200 ng DNA (around 30,000 T cell genomes). Libraries were prepared by immunoSEQ multiplex PCR; TCRdb keeps only in-frame clonotypes and omits some of them. The profile shows millions of clones, roughly 91% of them singletons.

The sample was naive CD8+ T cells from PBMCs. The chain employs TRBV28 and TRBJ2-1; D is tentatively TRBD1 or TRBD2 (5 bases each). The receptor's source is a man aged 18 to 30 in good health. Some clones in this sample may be carry-over from other donors' samples. Written as DNA, the CDR3 is TGTGCCAGCAGCCCCCGAGGGGCTAGCTCCTACAATGAGCAGTTCTTC. Encoded protein: CASSPRGASSYNEQFF. Together with reference TRBV28 and TRBJ2-1, the CDR3 gives the full variable domain: DVKVTQSSRYLVKRTGEKVFLECVQDMDHENMFWYRQDPGLGLRLIYFSYDVKMKEKGDIPEGYSVSREKKERFSLILESASTNQTSMYLCASSPRGASSYNEQFFGPGTRLTVL.